The 12 T cell receptor delta chains presented below share a single source sample, sequenced in a study of human gamma delta and Vdelta1 T cells. TCRdb called clones anew from the PCR reads with CATT. The sample records some 6,100 delta-chain clones, about 40% being singletons. No antigen is known for these receptors. Sequenced: Vdelta1 gamma-delta T cells from blood grown in culture (DOT cells). The receptors shown here come from a human donor in good health.

This chain uses TRDV1 with TRDJ1; tentative D call: TRDD3 (9 bases). Germline values: CDR1 TSWWSYY, CDR2 QGS. CDR3 length: 23 amino acids. The V gene lost 3 bases and the J gene lost 0 bases, with 35 bases spanning the gap. The CDR3 DNA sequence: TGTGCTCTTGGGGACCGACTTCCTACCGATTGTGCTGGGGGATTGGATTACACCGATAAACTCATCTTT. Translating gives CALGDRLPTDCAGGLDYTDKLIF.

This chain uses TRDV1 with TRDJ1; weak D call: TRDD3 (6 bases). The germline CDR1 and CDR2 sequences are TSWWSYY and QGS. The ends were cut back, 0 bases at V and 7 bases at J, with 21 bases in the middle. The CDR3 is 17 amino acids. Written as DNA, the CDR3 is TGTGCTCTTGGGGAACTCCACTACGTCTCTGGGGTCCCTAAACTCATCTTT. Translation: CALGELHYVSGVPKLIF.

Regarding this clone: A read error may be the cause here, since a much bigger clone is one base away. The chain joins TRDV1 to TRDJ1, with D perhaps being TRDD2 or TRDD3 (6 bases each). There are 28 residues in the CDR3. CDR1 and CDR2 from the germline V gene are TSWWSYY and QGS. The CDR3 loop reads CALGELGPSYVKSHGSAQRGKVGDKRIF. CDR3 nucleotides: TGTGCTCTTGGGGAACTGGGACCCTCCTACGTAAAGTCTCACGGTTCTGCACAGCGGGGGAAAGTCGGCGATAAACGCATCTTT.

This clone appeared a few times. The chain is built from TRDV1 and TRDJ1, with D possibly being TRDD2 or TRDD3 (7 bases each). V dropped 5 bases and J dropped 0 bases, with 22 bases sitting between them. The CDR3 spans 18 residues. Germline CDR1 is TSWWSYY and CDR2 is QGS. The DNA of the CDR3 is TGTGCTCTTGGGAAGTTCCTACGGGGTGGGGGAGACACCGATAAACTCATCTTT. Its protein is CALGKFLRGGGDTDKLIF.

This clone is termed medium-sized (0.01 to 0.1%). The chain combines TRDV1 with TRDJ1, with 10 bases that match TRDD3. The junction had 39 bases not matched to a gene; V was cut back by 2 bases and J by 3 bases. CDR1 TSWWSYY and CDR2 QGS come from the germline V gene. The CDR3 is 27 residues long. Here the CDR3 DNA reads TGTGCTCTTGGGGAAGTCGTGCCCAACACTAATAATGACCTGGGGGATAGTGGGGTTGTCGGGTCCGATAAACTCATCTTT. It yields the protein CALGEVVPNTNNDLGDSGVVGSDKLIF.

The V call is TRDV1, the J call TRDJ1; 13 nucleotides match TRDD3. The CDR3 sequence is 27 residues long. Germline assignment: CDR1 TSWWSYY and CDR2 QGS. V was clipped by 0 bases and J by 4 bases; unmatched bases: 35. The CDR3 sequence: CALGELGPSSRPQRNSYWGIRSDKLIF. The CDR3 DNA sequence: TGTGCTCTTGGGGAACTCGGGCCTTCCTCGCGACCACAACGGAATTCGTACTGGGGGATACGTAGCGATAAACTCATCTTT.

Turning to this clone: This sample includes further DNA sequences coding for the same CDR3. The gene calls are TRDV1 and TRDJ2; D may be TRDD3 (6 bases). The V end was cut by 4 bases, the J end by 2 bases, with 32 bases between. Germline V gene lookup returns CDR1 TSWWSYY and CDR2 QGS. This CDR3 comprises 22 residues. The CDR3 here is CALGAFAGVGGYGGALTAQLFF. The CDR3 coding sequence is TGTGCTCTTGGGGCTTTCGCCGGAGTTGGGGGTTACGGGGGTGCATTGACAGCACAACTCTTCTTT.

The chain has TRDV1 and TRDJ1; D remains ambiguous. Trimming removed 2 bases at V and 11 bases at J, with 21 bases between. Germline V lookup: CDR1 TSWWSYY, CDR2 QGS. The CDR3 is 15 amino acids. CDR3 sequence reads: CALGEWVPYVGGLIF. CDR3 DNA sequence: TGTGCTCTTGGGGAATGGGTACCTTACGTTGGTGGGCTCATCTTT.

The chain carries TRDV1 and TRDJ1; 7 bases agree with TRDD2. Germline CDR1 and CDR2: TSWWSYY and QGS. V was pared by 5 bases and J by 0 bases, with 18 bases of the junction left unmatched. CDR3 length equals 19 residues. CDR3 bases: TGTGCTCTTGGGATTGTTCCCTTCCTTGATACCCACTACACCGATAAACTCATCTTT. Translating gives CALGIVPFLDTHYTDKLIF.

This clone was counted between two and nine times. V gene TRDV1 combines with J gene TRDJ1; perhaps TRDD2 as D (6 bases). V gave up 0 bases and J gave up 8 bases, with 25 bases separating them. CDR1 and CDR2 from the germline V gene are TSWWSYY and QGS. This CDR3 has 18 residues. The CDR3: CALGELIPNSRGLVKLIF. In DNA, the CDR3 is TGTGCTCTTGGGGAACTTATTCCTAACTCCCGTGGGTTGGTAAAACTCATCTTT.

Notes on this clone: The junction departs from germline at one end; a sequencing error may be responsible. Other DNA sequences from this sample encode an identical CDR3 as well. The V call is TRDV1, the J call TRDJ1; 11 bases map to TRDD3. The CDR3 totals 19 residues. Germline loops: CDR1 TSWWSYY, CDR2 QGS. CDR3 DNA sequence: TGCGCTCTTGGGGATTTTCCTGTACTGGGGGATATGTACACCGATAAACTCATCTTT. It specifies CALGDFPVLGDMYTDKLIF.

The V gene is TRDV1, the J gene TRDJ1; the match to TRDD3 covers 12 bases. The CDR3 contains 28 residues. Germline values: CDR1 TSWWSYY, CDR2 QGS. Trimming took 0 bases from V and 0 from J; bases not matched to a gene: 35. The CDR3 DNA reads TGTGCTCTTGGGGAACTGGGCCTGCCTACGGTGCTACTGGGGGATACACCCCTTAGGATCGTCTACACCGATAAACTCATCTTT. Translating gives CALGELGLPTVLLGDTPLRIVYTDKLIF.